These 21 T cell receptor beta chains originate from one sample sequenced in a study of shared clonotypes between healthy human individuals. The protocol was immunoSEQ multiplex PCR, while the TCRdb copy is restricted to in-frame clones and leaves out a portion. Of fewer than 400,000 clones listed, over 65% were seen once; the top ten hold 9% to 12%. Sequenced: memory CD4+ T cells sorted from blood. Specified subset: CD45RA-negative fraction. The origin of the receptors is a man younger than 40 in good health.

The chain has TRBV6-6 and TRBJ2-3, with 7 bases aligning to TRBD1. Germline assignment: CDR1 MNHNY and CDR2 SVGAGI (reference sequence). There are 16 residues in the CDR3. V shed 2 bases and J 2 bases; nucleotides not matched to a gene: 7. This CDR3 is CASSYGDSFFTDTQYF. The CDR3 DNA reads TGTGCCAGCAGTTACGGGGACAGCTTTTTCACAGATACGCAGTATTTT.

A few counts support this clone. J is TRBJ1-5 and V is TRBV15, with D unresolved. Trimming removed 3 bases from V and 6 bases from J, with 12 bases in between. This CDR3 region has 14 residues. Per the germline V gene, CDR1 is LNHNV and CDR2 is YYDKDF (reference sequence). The CDR3: CATSRRGGSQPQHF. The DNA for the CDR3 is TGTGCCACCAGCAGGCGTGGAGGAAGTCAGCCCCAGCATTTT.

The V and J genes are TRBV25-1 and TRBJ2-1; 9 bases line up with TRBD1. Per germline, CDR1 MGHDK and CDR2 SYGVNS. The CDR3 has 15 residues. V trimming: 1 base; J trimming: 6 bases; junction bases outside the gene matches: 4. The CDR3 spells CASSEFGTGFNEQFF. The CDR3 coding sequence is TGTGCCAGCAGTGAATTTGGGACAGGGTTCAATGAGCAGTTCTTC.

This clone was detected only once. The J gene is TRBJ1-2, the V gene TRBV7-2; D is ambiguous. Germline values: CDR1 SGHTA, CDR2 FQGNSA. The germline V and J ends were trimmed by 7 bases and 0 bases, with 12 bases remaining between them. The CDR3 is 14 residues long. The CDR3 coding sequence is TGTGCCAGCACCCCGCATGCTACTAACTATGGCTACACCTTC. It translates to CASTPHATNYGYTF. The full variable domain, completed using reference TRBV7-2 and TRBJ1-2, is GAGVSQSPSNKVTEKGKDVELRCDPISGHTALYWYRQSLGQGLEFLIYFQGNSAPDKSGLPSDRFSAERTGGSVSTLTIQRTQQEDSAVYLCASTPHATNYGYTFGSGTRLTVV.

This chain links TRBV30 with TRBJ1-1; D is possibly TRBD1 (6 bases). Germline V CDR1 and CDR2: GTSNPN, SVGIG (reference sequence). V lost 5 bases and J lost 1, with 14 bases in between. The length of the CDR3 is 14 residues. The CDR3 nucleotides read TGTGCCTGGCGATACAGGGAACGGAACACTGAAGCTTTCTTT. Translating gives CAWRYRERNTEAFF.

J is TRBJ2-3 and V is TRBV9; 9 nucleotides align to TRBD1. J lost 3 bases, V lost 0 bases, and 5 bases had no gene match. This CDR3 has 16 amino acids. Germline V gene data show CDR1 as SGDLS and CDR2 as YYNGEE. CDR3 in amino acids: CASSVVGQGGTDTQYF. The CDR3 DNA reads as TGTGCCAGCAGCGTAGTGGGACAGGGAGGGACAGATACGCAGTATTTT.

This chain uses TRBV29-1 with TRBJ2-1; maybe TRBD1 (6 bases). This CDR3 has 11 residues. CDR1 is SQVTM, CDR2 ANQGSEA, per germline. V was pared by 5 bases and J by 6 bases, with 8 bases between. Written as DNA, the CDR3 is TGCAGCGTTCGACAGGTCAATGAGCAGTTCTTC. Its translation is CSVRQVNEQFF.

The chain has TRBV29-1 and TRBJ2-5; a possible D gene is TRBD1 (6 bases). The CDR3 has 13 amino acids. Germline V gene sequence: CDR1 SQVTM, CDR2 ANQGSEA. The ends were cut back, 4 bases at V and 5 bases at J, with 14 bases in the middle. In DNA, the CDR3 is TGCAGCGTTGGGGTCACAGGGTCGGAGACCCAGTACTTC. This sequence encodes CSVGVTGSETQYF.

To note about this clone: At the DNA level, this CDR3 is encoded by other sequences in the same sample as well. The chain employs TRBV28 and TRBJ1-3; TRBD1 is a possible D gene (6 bases). Looked up from germline, CDR1 is MDHEN and CDR2 is SYDVKM. The CDR3 spans 15 residues. V lost 3 bases to trimming and J lost 1 base, with 10 bases between them. The CDR3 spells CASSFPRGSGNTIYF. CDR3 coding DNA: TGTGCCAGCAGTTTCCCCAGGGGATCTGGAAACACCATATATTTT.

This chain connects TRBV5-1 to TRBJ1-3; the D is unclear. The ends were cut back, 0 bases at V and 4 bases at J, with 14 bases in the middle. This CDR3 is built from 16 residues. The germline V gene has CDR1 SGHRS and CDR2 YFSETQ. CDR3 coding DNA: TGCGCCAGCAGCTTGGTTGCGGGATCGGCCGGAAACACCATATATTTT. Translation: CASSLVAGSAGNTIYF.

The chain uses TRBV7-9 and TRBJ2-1; no firm D call. Germline V CDR1 and CDR2: SEHNR, FQNEAQ (reference sequence). Between the trimmed V and J ends, which lost 3 bases and 0 bases, there was a span of 9 bases. The CDR3 runs to 15 residues. CDR3 sequence: CASSLTPGSYNEQFF. The CDR3 DNA sequence: TGTGCCAGCAGCTTGACCCCTGGCTCCTACAATGAGCAGTTCTTC.

The gene calls are TRBV7-3 and TRBJ2-1; D not certain. V was cut by 4 bases and J by 0 bases, with 10 bases left in between. The CDR3 covers 15 residues. The germline gives CDR1 SGHTA, CDR2 FQGTGA. CDR3 residues: CASSSTATSYNEQFF. CDR3 nucleotides: TGTGCCAGCAGCTCGACGGCTACCTCCTACAATGAGCAGTTCTTC.

The chain is built from TRBV6-5 and TRBJ2-1; the D is unclear. There are 13 residues in the CDR3. V was shortened by 5 bases and J by 5 bases, with 10 bases between the two germline ends. Germline assignment: CDR1 MNHEY and CDR2 SVGAGI. The CDR3 DNA reads as TGTGCCAGCAGTCCCTGGATCGACAATGAGCAGTTCTTC. It translates to CASSPWIDNEQFF.

V usage is TRBV5-1 and J usage is TRBJ1-4, with 7 nucleotides matching TRBD1. Germline V gene sequence: CDR1 SGHRS, CDR2 YFSETQ. The trim removed 4 bases at V and 8 bases at J, leaving 8 bases unmatched. CDR3 length equals 14 residues. The CDR3 nucleotides read TGCGCCAGCAGCCCAGGGGGGGGCCGCGAAAAACTGTTTTTT. Its translation is CASSPGGGREKLFF.

The chain couples TRBV10-2 to TRBJ2-1; 7 bases fit TRBD2. The CDR3 is made up of 17 amino acids. The V gene's germline CDR1 is WSHSY and CDR2 SAAADI. The trim removed 3 bases at V and 1 base at J, leaving 9 bases unmatched. CDR3 region: CASSESGNFGSYNEQFF. Written as DNA, the CDR3 is TGCGCCAGCAGTGAAAGCGGGAACTTTGGTTCCTACAATGAGCAGTTCTTC.

As to this clone: The junction does not match germline at one end; this may be a read error. This sequence joins TRBV29-1 and TRBJ2-7; weak D call: TRBD2 (7 bases). Per the germline V gene, CDR1 is SQVTM and CDR2 is ANQGSEA. The CDR3 spans 12 residues. CDR3 DNA: TGCAGCGTCTTGGCGGGGGCCTACGGGCAGTACTTC. Amino acids: CSVLAGAYGQYF.

This chain uses TRBV27 with TRBJ2-7; 12 nucleotides agree with TRBD1. CDR1 is MNHEY, CDR2 SMNVEV, per germline (reference sequence). The trim removed 7 bases at V and 5 bases at J, leaving 6 bases unmatched. The CDR3 length is 14 residues. CDR3 residues: CASTQGTGGHEQYF. CDR3 DNA sequence: TGTGCCAGCACCCAGGGGACAGGGGGCCACGAGCAGTACTTC.

CDR3 amino acids: CASSEFDRNTDTQYF. The CDR3 DNA follows: TGTGCCAGCAGTGAATTCGACAGAAACACAGATACGCAGTATTTT. The chain is built from TRBV25-1 and TRBJ2-3, with a weak D call TRBD1 (5 bases). CDR1 is MGHDK, CDR2 SYGVNS, per germline. V was clipped by 1 base and J by 2 bases, with 10 bases between them. The CDR3 is 15 residues long.

The V call is TRBV11-2, the J call TRBJ2-3, with TRBD2 identical over 9 bases. The CDR3 consists of 17 residues. V lost 1 base and J lost 3; bases outside the gene matches: 8. Germline V gives CDR1 SGHAT, CDR2 FQNNGV. Written as DNA, the CDR3 is TGTGCCAGCAGCTTAGCTGGGCGGGAGGGTAAGACAGATACGCAGTATTTT. The encoded protein is CASSLAGREGKTDTQYF.

This clone was observed once. This rearrangement joins TRBV29-1 to TRBJ1-5; no firm D call. The V end lost 4 bases, the J end lost 3 bases, and 10 bases lay between the germline ends. The CDR3 has 13 amino acids. Germline V gene data show CDR1 as SQVTM and CDR2 as ANQGSEA. Written as DNA, the CDR3 is TGCAGCGTTGGCGGCCAGGACAATCAGCCCCAGCATTTT. Amino acid sequence: CSVGGQDNQPQHF.

V gene TRBV5-1 combines with J gene TRBJ2-5, with D perhaps matching TRBD1 (5 bases). V was clipped by 0 bases and J by 4 bases, with 13 bases between them. Germline-derived CDR1 and CDR2 are SGHRS and YFSETQ. This CDR3 comprises 15 residues. Here the CDR3 DNA reads TGCGCCAGCAGCTTGGCCGCGCAGGGTGGAGAGACCCAGTACTTC. Translated: CASSLAAQGGETQYF.